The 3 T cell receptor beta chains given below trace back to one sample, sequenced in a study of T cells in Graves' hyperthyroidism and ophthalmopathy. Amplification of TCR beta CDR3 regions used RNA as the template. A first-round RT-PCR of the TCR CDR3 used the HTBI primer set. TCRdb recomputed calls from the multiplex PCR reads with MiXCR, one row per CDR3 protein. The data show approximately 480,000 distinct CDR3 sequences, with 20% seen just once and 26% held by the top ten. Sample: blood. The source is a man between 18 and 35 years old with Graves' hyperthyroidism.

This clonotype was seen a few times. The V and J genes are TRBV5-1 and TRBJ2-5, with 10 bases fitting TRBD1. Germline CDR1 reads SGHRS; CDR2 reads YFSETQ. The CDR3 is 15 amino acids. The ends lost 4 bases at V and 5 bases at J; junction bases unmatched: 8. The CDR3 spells CASSEPGQGSETQYF. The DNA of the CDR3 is TGCGCCAGCAGCGAACCGGGACAGGGGTCGGAGACCCAGTACTTC.

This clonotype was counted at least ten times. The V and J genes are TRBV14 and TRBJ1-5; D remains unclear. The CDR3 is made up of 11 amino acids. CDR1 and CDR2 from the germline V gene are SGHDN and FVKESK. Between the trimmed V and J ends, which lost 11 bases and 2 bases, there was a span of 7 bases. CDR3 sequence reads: CAARGNQPQHF. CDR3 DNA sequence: TGTGCCGCAAGGGGCAATCAGCCCCAGCATTTT.

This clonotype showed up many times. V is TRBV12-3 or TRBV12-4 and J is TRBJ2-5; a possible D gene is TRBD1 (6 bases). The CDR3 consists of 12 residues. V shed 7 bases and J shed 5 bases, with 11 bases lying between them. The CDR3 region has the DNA TGTGCCAGCAAGGTTCAGGGGGAGACCCAGTACTTC. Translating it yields CASKVQGETQYF.